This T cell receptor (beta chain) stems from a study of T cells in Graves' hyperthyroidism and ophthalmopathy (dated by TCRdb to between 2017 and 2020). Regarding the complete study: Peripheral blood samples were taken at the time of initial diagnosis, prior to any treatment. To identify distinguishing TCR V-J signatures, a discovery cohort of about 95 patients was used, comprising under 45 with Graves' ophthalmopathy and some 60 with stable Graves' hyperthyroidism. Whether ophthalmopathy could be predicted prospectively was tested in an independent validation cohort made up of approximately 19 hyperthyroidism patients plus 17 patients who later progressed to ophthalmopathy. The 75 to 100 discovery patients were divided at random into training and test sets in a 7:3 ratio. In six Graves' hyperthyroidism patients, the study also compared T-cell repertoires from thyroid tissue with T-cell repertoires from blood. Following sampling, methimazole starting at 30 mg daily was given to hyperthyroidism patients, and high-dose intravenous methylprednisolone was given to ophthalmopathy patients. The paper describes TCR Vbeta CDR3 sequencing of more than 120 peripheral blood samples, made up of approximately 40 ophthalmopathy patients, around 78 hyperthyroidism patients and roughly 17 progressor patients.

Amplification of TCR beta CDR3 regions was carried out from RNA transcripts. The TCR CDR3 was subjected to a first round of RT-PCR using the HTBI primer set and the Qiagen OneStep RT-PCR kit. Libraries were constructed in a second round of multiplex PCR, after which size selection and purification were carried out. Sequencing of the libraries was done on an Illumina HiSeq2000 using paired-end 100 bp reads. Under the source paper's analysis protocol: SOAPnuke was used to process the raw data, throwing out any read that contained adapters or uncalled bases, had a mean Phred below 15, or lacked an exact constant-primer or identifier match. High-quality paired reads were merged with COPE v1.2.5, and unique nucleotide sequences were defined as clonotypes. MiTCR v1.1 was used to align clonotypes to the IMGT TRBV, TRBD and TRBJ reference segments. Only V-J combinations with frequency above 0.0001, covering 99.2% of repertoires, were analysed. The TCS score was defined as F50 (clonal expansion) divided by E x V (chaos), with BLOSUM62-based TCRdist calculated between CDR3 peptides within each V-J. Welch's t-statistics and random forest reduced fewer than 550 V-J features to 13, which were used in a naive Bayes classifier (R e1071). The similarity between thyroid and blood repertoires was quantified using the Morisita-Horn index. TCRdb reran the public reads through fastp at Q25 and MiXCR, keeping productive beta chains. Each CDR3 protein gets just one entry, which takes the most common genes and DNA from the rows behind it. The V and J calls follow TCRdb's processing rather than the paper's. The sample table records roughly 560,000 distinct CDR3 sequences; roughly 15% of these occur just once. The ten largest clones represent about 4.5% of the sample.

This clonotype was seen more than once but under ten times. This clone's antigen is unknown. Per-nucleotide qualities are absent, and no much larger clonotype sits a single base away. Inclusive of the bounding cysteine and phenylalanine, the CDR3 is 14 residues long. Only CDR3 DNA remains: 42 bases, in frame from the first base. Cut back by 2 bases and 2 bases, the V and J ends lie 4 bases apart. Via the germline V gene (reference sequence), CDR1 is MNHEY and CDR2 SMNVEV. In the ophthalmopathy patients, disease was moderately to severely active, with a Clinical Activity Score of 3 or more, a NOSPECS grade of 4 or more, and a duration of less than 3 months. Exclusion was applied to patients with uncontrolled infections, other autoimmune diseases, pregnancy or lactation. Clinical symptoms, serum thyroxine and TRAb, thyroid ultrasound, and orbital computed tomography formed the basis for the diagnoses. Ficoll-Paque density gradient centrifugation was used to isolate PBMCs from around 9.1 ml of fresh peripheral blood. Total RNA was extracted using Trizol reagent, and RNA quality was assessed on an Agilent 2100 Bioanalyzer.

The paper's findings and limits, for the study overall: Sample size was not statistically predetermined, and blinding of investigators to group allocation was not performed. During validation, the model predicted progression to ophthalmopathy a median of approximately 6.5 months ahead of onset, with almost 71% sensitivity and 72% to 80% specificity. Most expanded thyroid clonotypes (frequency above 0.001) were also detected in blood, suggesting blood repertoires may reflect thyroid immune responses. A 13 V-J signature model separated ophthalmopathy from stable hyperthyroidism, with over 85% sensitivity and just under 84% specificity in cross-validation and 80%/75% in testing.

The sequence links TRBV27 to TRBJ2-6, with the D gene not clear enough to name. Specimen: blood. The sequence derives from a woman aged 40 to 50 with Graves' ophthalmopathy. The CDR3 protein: CASSLKAGANVLTF. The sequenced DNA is TGTGCCAGCAGTTTAAAAGCTGGGGCCAACGTCCTGACTTTC.